This record covers a single T cell receptor (beta chain). This sample is drawn from a study of T cell clones after liver transplantation. The junction had 8 bases not matched to a gene; V was cut back by 5 bases and J by 4 bases. CDR3 length: 16 amino acids. Per the germline V gene, CDR1 is SGHTA and CDR2 is FQGNSA. Measured with immunoSEQ multiplex PCR; TCRdb has only the in-frame clones, and not every one. Of roughly 72,000 clones in the sample, about 85% were seen once. The source is a human patient who received a liver transplant. A subset of T cells may come from the graft donor. V and J are TRBV7-2 and TRBJ1-1, with TRBD1 matching 12 bases. Sequenced here: CD4+ T cells from blood, sampled less than 50 months after liver transplant. The CDR3 loop is CASSPGTGGVGTEAFF. Written as DNA, the CDR3 is TGTGCCAGCAGCCCCGGGACAGGGGGCGTTGGCACTGAAGCTTTCTTT.